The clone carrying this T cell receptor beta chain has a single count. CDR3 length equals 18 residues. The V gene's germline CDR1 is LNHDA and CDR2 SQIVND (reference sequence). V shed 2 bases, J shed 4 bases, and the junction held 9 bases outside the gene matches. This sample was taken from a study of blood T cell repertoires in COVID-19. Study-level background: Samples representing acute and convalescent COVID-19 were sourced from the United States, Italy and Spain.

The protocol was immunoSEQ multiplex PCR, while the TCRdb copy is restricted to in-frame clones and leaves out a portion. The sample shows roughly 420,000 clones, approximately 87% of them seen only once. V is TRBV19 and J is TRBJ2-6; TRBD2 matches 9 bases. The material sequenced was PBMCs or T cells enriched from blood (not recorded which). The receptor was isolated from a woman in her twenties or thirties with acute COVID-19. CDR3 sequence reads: CASSIRSSGGPGANVLTF. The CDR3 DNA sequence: TGTGCCAGTAGTATAAGGTCCAGCGGGGGGCCAGGGGCCAACGTCCTGACTTTC.